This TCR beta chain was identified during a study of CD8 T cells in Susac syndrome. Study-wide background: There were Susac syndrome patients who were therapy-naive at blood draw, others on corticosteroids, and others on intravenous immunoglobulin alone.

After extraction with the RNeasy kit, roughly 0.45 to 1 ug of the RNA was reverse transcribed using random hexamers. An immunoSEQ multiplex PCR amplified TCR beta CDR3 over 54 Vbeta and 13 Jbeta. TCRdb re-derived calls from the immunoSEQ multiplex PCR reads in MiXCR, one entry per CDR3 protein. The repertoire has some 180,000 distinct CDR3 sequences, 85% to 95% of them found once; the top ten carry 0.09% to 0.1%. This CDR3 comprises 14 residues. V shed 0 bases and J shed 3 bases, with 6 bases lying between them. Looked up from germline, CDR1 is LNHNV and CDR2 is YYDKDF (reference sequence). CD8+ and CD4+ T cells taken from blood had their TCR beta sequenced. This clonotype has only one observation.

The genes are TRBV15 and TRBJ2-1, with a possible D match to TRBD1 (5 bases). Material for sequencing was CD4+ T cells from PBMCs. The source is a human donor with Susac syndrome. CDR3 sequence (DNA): TGTGCCACCAGCAGAGACAGGGTCTACAATGAGCAGTTCTTC. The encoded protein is CATSRDRVYNEQFF. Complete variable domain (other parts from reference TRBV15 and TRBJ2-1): DAMVIQNPRYQVTQFGKPVTLSCSQTLNHNVMYWYQQKSSQAPKLLFHYYDKDFNNEADTPDNFQSRRPNTSFCFLDIRSPGLGDTAMYLCATSRDRVYNEQFFGPGTRLTVL.